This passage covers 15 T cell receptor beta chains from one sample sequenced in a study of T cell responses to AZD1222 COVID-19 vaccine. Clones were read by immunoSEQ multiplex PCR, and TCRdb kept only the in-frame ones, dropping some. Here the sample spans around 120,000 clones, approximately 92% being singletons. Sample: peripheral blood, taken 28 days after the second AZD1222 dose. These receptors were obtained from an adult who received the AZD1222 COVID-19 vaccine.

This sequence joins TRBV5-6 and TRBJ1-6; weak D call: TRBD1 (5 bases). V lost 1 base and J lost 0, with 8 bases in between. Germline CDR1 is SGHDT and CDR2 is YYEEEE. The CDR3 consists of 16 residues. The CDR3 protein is CASSLRQISYNSPLHF. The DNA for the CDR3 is TGTGCCAGCAGCTTGAGACAGATCTCCTATAATTCACCCCTCCACTTT.

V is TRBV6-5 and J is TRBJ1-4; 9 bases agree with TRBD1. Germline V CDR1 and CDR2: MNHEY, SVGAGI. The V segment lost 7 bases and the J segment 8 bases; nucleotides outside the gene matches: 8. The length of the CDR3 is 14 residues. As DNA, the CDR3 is TGTGCCAGCATCCCCGGGACAGGGCCAGAAAAACTGTTTTTT. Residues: CASIPGTGPEKLFF.

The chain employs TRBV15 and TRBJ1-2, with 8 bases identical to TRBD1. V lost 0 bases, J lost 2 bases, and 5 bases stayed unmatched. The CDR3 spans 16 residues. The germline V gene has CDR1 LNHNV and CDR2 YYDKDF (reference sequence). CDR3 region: CATSRDLAGGNYGYTF. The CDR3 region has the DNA TGTGCCACCAGCAGAGATTTGGCAGGGGGCAACTATGGCTACACCTTC.

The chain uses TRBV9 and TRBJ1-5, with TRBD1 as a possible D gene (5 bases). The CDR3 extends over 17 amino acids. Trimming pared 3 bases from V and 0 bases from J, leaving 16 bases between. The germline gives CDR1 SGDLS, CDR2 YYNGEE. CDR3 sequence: CASSARVLNYSNQPQHF. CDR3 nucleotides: TGTGCCAGCAGCGCCAGGGTCTTGAACTATAGCAATCAGCCCCAGCATTTT.

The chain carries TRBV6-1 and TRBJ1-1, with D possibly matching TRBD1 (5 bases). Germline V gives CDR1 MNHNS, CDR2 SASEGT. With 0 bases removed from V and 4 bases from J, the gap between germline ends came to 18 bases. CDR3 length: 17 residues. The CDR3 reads CASSEALTAGLSTEAFF. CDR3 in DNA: TGTGCCAGCAGTGAAGCTCTTACGGCAGGGCTAAGCACTGAAGCTTTCTTT.

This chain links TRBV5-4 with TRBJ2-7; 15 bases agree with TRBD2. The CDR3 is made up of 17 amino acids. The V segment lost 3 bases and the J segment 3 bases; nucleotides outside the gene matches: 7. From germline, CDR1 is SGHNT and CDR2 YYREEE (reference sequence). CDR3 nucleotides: TGTGCCAGCAGCTCCGGGACTAGCGGGGGGACGTTCTACGAGCAGTACTTC. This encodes CASSSGTSGGTFYEQYF.

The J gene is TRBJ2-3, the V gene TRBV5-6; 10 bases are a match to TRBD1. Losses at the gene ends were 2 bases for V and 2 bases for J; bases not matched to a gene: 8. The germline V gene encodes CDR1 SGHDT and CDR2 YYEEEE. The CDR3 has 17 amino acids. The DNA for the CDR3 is TGTGCCAGCAGCTTTGCCCTTGGACAGGGGGACACAGATACGCAGTATTTT. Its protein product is CASSFALGQGDTDTQYF.

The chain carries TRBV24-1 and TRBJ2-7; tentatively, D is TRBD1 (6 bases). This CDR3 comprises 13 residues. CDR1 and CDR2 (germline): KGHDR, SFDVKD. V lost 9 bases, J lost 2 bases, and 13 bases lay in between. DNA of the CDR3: TGTGCCACCGGACAGCCCCAGACCTACGAGCAGTACTTC. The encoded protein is CATGQPQTYEQYF.

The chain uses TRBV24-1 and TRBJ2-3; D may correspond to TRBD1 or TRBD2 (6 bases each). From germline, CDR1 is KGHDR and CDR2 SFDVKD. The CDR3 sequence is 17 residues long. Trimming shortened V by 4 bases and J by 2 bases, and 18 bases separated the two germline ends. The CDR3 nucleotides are TGTGCCACCAGTGACCCTAATTCGGGGGCGTACACAGATACGCAGTATTTT. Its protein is CATSDPNSGAYTDTQYF.

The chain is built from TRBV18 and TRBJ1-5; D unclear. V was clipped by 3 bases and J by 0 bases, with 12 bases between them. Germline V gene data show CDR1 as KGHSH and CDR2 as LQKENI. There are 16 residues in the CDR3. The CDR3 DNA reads TGTGCCAGCTCACCGGGCGGAAGATATAGCAATCAGCCCCAGCATTTT. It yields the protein CASSPGGRYSNQPQHF.

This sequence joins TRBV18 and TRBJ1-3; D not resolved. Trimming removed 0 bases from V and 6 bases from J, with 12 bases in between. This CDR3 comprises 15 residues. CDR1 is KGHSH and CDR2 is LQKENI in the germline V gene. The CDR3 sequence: CASSPPSSYANTIYF. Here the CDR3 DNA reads TGTGCCAGCTCACCACCGTCTTCCTATGCAAACACCATATATTTT.

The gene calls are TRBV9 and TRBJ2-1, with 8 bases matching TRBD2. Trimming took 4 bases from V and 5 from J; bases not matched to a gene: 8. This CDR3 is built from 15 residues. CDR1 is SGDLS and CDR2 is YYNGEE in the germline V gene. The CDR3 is CASSSGTRYDNEQFF. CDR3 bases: TGTGCCAGCAGCTCCGGGACTAGGTATGACAATGAGCAGTTCTTC.

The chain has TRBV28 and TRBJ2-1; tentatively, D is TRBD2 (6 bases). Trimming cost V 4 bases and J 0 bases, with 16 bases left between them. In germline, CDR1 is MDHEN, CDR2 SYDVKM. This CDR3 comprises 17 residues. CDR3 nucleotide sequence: TGTGCCAGCAGTTCTACGGAGGGAGGTCGCTCCTACAATGAGCAGTTCTTC. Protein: CASSSTEGGRSYNEQFF. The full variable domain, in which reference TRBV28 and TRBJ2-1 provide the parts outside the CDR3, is DVKVTQSSRYLVKRTGEKVFLECVQDMDHENMFWYRQDPGLGLRLIYFSYDVKMKEKGDIPEGYSVSREKKERFSLILESASTNQTSMYLCASSSTEGGRSYNEQFFGPGTRLTVL.

The CDR3 DNA is TGCGCCAGCAGCCAAGATGGGTGGGGGACGACTGAAAACATTCAGTACTTC. It translates to CASSQDGWGTTENIQYF. This chain links TRBV4-1 with TRBJ2-4; D is possibly TRBD1 or TRBD2 (5 bases each). CDR1 MGHRA and CDR2 YSYEKL come from the germline V gene. Trimming left V 0 bases short and J 5 bases short, with 17 bases between. CDR3 length equals 17 residues.

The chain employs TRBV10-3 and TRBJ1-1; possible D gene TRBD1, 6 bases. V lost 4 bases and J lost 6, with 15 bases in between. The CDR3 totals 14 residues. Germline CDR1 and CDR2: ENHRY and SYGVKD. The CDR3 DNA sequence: TGTGCCATCAGTGCCTCAGGGGTGCGCGCTGAAGCTTTCTTT. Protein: CAISASGVRAEAFF.